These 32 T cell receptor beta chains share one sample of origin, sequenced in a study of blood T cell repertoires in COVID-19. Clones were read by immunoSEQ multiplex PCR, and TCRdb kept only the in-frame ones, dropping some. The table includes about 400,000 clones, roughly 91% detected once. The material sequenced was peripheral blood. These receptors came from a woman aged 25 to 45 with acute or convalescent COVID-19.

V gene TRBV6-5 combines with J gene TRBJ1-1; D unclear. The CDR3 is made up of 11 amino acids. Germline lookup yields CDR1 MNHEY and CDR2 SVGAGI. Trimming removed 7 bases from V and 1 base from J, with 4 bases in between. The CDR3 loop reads CASISNTEAFF. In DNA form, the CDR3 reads TGTGCCAGCATATCGAACACTGAAGCTTTCTTT.

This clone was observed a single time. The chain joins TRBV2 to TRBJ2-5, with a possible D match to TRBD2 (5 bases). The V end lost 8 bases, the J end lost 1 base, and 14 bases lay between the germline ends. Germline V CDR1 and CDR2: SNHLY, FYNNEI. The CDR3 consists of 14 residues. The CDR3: CASAITGSQETQYF. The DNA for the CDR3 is TGTGCCAGCGCTATTACGGGAAGCCAAGAGACCCAGTACTTC.

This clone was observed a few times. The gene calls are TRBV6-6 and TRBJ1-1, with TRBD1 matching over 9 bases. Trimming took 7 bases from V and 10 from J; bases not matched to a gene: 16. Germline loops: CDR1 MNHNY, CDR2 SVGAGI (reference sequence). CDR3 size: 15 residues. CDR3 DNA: TGTGCCAGCAAGGGCGAATGGGGACAGGGCTTTCTAGCTTTCTTT. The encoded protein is CASKGEWGQGFLAFF.

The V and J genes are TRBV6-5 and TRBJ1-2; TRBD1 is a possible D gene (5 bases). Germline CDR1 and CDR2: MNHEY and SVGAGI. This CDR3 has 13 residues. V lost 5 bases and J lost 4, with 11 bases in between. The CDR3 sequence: CASSRGGTYGYTF. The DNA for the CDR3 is TGTGCCAGCAGTCGGGGGGGAACCTATGGCTACACCTTC.

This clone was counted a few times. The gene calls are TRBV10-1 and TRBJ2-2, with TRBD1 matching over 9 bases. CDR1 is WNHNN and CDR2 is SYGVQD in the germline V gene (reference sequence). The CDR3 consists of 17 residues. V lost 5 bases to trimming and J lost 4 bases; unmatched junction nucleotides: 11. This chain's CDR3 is CASSRTAGTGPTGELFF. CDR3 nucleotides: TGCGCCAGCAGTCGCACAGCCGGGACAGGGCCCACCGGGGAGCTGTTTTTT.

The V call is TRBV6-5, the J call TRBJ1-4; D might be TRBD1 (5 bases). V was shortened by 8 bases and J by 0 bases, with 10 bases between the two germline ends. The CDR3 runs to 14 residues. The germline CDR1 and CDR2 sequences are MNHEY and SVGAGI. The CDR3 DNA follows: TGTGCCAGCGGCGGGGACGCAACTAATGAAAAACTGTTTTTT. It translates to CASGGDATNEKLFF.

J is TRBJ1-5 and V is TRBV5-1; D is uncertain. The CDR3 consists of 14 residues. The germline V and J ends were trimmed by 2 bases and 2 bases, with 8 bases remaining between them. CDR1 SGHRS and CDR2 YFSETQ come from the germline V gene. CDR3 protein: CASSFDGGNQPQHF. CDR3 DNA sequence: TGCGCCAGCAGCTTCGACGGGGGCAATCAGCCCCAGCATTTT.

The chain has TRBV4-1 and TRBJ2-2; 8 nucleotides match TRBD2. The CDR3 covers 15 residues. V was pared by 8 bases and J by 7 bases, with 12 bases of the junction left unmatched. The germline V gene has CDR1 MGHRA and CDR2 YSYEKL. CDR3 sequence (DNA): TGCGCCAGCGACCGCGGGGGGTTATTTCGCGGGGAGCTGTTTTTT. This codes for CASDRGGLFRGELFF.

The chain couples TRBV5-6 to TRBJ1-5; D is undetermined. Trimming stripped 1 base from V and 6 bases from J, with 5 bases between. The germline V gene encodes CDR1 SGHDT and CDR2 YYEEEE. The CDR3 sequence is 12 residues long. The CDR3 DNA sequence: TGTGCCAGCAGCTTGAATCGTCAGCCCCAGCATTTT. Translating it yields CASSLNRQPQHF. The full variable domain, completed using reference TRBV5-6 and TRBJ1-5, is DAGVTQSPTHLIKTRGQQVTLRCSPKSGHDTVSWYQQALGQGPQFIFQYYEEEERQRGNFPDRFSGHQFPNYSSELNVNALLLGDSALYLCASSLNRQPQHFGDGTRLSIL.

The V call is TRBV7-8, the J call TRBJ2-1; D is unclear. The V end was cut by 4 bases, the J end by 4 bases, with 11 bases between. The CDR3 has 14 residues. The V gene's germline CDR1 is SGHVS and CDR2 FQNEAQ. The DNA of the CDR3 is TGTGCCAGCAGCTCCAGGCATGGTTACAATGAGCAGTTCTTC. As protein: CASSSRHGYNEQFF. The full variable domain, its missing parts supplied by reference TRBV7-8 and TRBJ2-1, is GAGVSQSPRYKVAKRGQDVALRCDPISGHVSLFWYQQALGQGPEFLTYFQNEAQLDKSGLPSDRFFAERPEGSVSTLKIQRTQQEDSAVYLCASSSRHGYNEQFFGPGTRLTVL.

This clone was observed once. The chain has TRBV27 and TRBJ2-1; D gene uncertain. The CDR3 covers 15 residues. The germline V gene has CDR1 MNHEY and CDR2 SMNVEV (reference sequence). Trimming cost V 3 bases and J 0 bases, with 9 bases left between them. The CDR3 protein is CASSLGTNSYNEQFF. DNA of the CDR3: TGTGCCAGCAGTTTGGGCACCAACTCCTACAATGAGCAGTTCTTC.

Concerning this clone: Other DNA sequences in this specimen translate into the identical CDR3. The CDR3 here is CASSIGDTQYF. For the CDR3, the DNA is TGTGCCAGTAGTATCGGGGATACGCAGTATTTT. This chain joins TRBV19 and TRBJ2-3; no clear D gene. The CDR3 runs to 11 residues. Trimming pared 3 bases from V and 6 bases from J, leaving 4 bases between. Germline V lookup: CDR1 LNHDA, CDR2 SQIVND (reference sequence).

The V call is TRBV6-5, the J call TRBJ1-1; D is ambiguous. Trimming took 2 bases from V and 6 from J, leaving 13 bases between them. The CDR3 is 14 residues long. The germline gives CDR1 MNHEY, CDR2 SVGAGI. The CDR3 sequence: CASSYEAGMAEAFF. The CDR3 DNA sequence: TGTGCCAGCAGTTACGAGGCGGGGATGGCTGAAGCTTTCTTT.

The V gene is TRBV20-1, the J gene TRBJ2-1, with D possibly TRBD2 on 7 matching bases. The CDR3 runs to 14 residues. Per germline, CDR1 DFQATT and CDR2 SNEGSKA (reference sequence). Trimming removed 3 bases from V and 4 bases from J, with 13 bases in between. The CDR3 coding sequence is TGCAGTGCTAGTAAGGGGGGGCTGTACAATGAGCAGTTCTTC. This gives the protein CSASKGGLYNEQFF.

The CDR3 DNA is TGCGCCAGCAGCTTGCTGGACAGGGATAATTCACCCCTCCACTTT. It is translated as CASSLLDRDNSPLHF. The chain carries TRBV5-1 and TRBJ1-6, with 8 bases lining up with TRBD1. J lost 5 bases, V lost 1 base, and 2 bases had no gene match. Per germline, CDR1 SGHRS and CDR2 YFSETQ. This CDR3 region has 15 residues.

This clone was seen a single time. The CDR3 here is CASGDSYNSPLHF. The CDR3 DNA reads TGTGCCAGCGGGGACAGCTATAATTCACCCCTCCACTTT. This chain joins TRBV21-1 and TRBJ1-6; whether TRBD1, the table's D call, matches the DNA was not checked. TRBV21-1 corresponds to a pseudogene. The CDR3 is 13 residues long.

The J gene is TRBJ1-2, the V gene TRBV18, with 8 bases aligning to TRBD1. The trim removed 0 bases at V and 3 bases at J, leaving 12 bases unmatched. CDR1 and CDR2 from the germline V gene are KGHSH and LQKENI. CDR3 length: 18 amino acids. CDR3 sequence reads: CASSPPSTPGGGDYGYTF. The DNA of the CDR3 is TGTGCCAGCTCACCACCTTCTACCCCAGGGGGCGGCGACTATGGCTACACCTTC.

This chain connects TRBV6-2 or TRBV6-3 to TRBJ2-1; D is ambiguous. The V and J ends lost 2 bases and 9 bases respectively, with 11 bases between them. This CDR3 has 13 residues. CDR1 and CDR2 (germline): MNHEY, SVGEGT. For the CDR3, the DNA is TGTGCCAGCAGTTACGCAGGCACCCCTGAGCAGTTCTTC. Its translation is CASSYAGTPEQFF.

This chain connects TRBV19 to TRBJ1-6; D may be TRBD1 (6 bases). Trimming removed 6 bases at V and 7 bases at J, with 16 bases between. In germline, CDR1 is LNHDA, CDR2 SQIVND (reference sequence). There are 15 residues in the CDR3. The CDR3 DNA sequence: TGTGCCAGTAGCCACCGCCGGACAGACAATTCACCCCTCCACTTT. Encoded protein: CASSHRRTDNSPLHF.

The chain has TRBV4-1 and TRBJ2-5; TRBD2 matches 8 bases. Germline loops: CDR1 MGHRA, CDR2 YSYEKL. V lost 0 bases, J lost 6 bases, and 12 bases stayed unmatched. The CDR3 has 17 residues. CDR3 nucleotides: TGCGCCAGCAGCCAAGATCTAGCGGGTGAGCCCAGGAAGACCCAGTACTTC. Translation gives CASSQDLAGEPRKTQYF.

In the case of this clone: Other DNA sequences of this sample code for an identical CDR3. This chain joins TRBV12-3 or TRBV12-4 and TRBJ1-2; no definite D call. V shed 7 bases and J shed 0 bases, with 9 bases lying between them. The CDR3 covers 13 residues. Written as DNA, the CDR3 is TGTGCCAGCACCCGAGGTCCTAACTATGGCTACACCTTC. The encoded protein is CASTRGPNYGYTF.

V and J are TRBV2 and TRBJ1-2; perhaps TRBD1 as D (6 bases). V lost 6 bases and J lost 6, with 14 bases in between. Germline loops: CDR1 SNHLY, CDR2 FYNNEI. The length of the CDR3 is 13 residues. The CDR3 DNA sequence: TGTGCCAGCAGCCCCGGACAGACTAATGGCTACACCTTC. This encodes CASSPGQTNGYTF.

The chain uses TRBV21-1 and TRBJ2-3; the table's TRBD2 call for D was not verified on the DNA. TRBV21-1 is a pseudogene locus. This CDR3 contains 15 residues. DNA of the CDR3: TGTGCCAGCAGCAAGGAGGGTGGCAGCACAGATACGCAGTATTTT. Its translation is CASSKEGGSTDTQYF.

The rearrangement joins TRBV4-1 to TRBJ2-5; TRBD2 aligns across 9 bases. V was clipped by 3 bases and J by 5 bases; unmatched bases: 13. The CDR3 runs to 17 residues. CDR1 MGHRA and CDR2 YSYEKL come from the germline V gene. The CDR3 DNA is TGCGCCAGCAGCCAGGGTCTAGTGGCGGGGGGGCCGGAGACCCAGTACTTC. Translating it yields CASSQGLVAGGPETQYF.

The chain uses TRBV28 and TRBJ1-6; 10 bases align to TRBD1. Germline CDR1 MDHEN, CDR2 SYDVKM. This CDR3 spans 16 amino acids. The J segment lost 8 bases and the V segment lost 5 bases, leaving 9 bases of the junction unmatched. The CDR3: CASSPWTGGYDSPLHF. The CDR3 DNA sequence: TGTGCCAGCAGTCCCTGGACAGGGGGTTACGATTCACCCCTCCACTTT.

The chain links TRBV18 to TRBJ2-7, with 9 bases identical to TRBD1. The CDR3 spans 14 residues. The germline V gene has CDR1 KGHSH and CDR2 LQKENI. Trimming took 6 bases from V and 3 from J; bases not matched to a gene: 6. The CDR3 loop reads CASSPETGGYEQYF. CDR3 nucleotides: TGTGCCAGCTCCCCGGAGACAGGGGGCTACGAGCAGTACTTC.

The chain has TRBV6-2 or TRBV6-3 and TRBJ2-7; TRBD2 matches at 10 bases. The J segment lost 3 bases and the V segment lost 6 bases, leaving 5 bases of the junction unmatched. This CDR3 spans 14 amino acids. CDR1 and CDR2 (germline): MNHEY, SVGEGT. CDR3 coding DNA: TGTGCCAGCAGCTATCTAGCGGGGGTCTACGAGCAGTACTTC. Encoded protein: CASSYLAGVYEQYF.

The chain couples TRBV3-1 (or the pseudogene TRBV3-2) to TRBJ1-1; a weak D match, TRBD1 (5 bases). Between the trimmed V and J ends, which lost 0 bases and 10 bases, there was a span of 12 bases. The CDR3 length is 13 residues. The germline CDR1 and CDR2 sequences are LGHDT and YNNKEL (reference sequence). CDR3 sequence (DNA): TGTGCCAGCAGCCAAGATCGAGACAGAGGAGCTTTCTTT. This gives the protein CASSQDRDRGAFF.

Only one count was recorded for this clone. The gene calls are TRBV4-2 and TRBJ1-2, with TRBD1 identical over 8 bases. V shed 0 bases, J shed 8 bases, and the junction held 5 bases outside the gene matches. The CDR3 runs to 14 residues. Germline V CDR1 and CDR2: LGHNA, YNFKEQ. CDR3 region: CASSQEVRGRGYTF. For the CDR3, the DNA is TGTGCCAGCAGCCAAGAGGTCAGGGGGCGCGGCTACACCTTC.

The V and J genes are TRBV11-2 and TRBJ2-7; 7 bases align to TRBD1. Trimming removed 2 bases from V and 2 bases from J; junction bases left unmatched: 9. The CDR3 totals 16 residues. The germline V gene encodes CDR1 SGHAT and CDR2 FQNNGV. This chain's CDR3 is CASSLRSGTVPYEQYF. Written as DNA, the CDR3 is TGTGCCAGCAGCTTACGATCTGGGACAGTACCCTACGAGCAGTACTTC. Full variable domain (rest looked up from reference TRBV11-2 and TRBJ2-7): EAGVAQSPRYKIIEKRQSVAFWCNPISGHATLYWYQQILGQGPKLLIQFQNNGVVDDSQLPKDRFSAERLKGVDSTLKIQPAKLEDSAVYLCASSLRSGTVPYEQYFGPGTRLTVT.

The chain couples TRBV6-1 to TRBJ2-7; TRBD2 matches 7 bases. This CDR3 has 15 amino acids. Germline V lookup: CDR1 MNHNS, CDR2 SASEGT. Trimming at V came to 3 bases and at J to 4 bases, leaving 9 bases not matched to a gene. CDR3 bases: TGTGCCAGCAGTGATCAGGAAGCGGGGAAATACGAGCAGTACTTC. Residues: CASSDQEAGKYEQYF.

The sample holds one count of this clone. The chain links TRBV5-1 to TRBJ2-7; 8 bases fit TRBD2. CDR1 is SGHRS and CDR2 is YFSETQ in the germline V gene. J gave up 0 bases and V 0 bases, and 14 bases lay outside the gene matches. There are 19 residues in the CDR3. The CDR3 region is CASSLGSGFSGAPSYEQYF. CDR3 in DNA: TGCGCCAGCAGCTTGGGATCGGGTTTTAGCGGGGCCCCCTCCTACGAGCAGTACTTC.